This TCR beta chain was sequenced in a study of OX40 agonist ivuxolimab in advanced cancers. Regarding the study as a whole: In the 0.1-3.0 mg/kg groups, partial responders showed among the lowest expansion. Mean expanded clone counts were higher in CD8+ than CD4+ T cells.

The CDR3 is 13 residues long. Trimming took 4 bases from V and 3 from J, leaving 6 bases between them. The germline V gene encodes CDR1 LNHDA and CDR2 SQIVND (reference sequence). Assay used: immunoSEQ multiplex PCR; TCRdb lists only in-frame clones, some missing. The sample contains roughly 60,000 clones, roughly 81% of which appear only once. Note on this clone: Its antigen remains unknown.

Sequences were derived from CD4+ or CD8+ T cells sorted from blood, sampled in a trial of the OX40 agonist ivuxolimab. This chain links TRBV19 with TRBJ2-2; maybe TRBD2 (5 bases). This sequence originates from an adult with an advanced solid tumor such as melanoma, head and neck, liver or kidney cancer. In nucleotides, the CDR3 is TGTGCCAGTAGTAAACTAGACACCGGGGAGCTGTTTTTT. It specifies CASSKLDTGELFF.